The present T cell receptor (beta chain) was sequenced within a study of blood T cells in healthy people across ages. Findings and caveats of the study: The study found more naive CD4+ cells and higher diversity in long-lived than aged donors. Strong correlation existed between TCR beta diversity and naive T cell percentage. Without sorted subsets, naive and antigen-experienced compartments could not be conclusively compared.

Samples had at least 7 million PBMCs isolated from them. A single count supports this clonotype. Its antigen is currently unknown. Primers used in a second PCR of about 6 to 11 cycles were a sample-barcoded 5' primer and a J-beta primer mix. In TCRdb, the 5' RACE reads were re-called with MiXCR into one record per CDR3 protein. The sample carries 1.2 million to 1.5 million distinct CDR3 sequences, almost 60% recorded once. The sequence came from a man aged 18 to 30 in good health. Sample: blood.

The CDR3 bases are TGCGCCAGCAGCCAAGTCAGGACAGGGGGAGGCGAGCAGTACTTC. This sequence encodes CASSQVRTGGGEQYF. The V gene is TRBV4-1, the J gene TRBJ2-7, with 10 bases matching TRBD1. Losses at the gene ends were 1 base for V and 6 bases for J; bases not matched to a gene: 6. Germline V CDR1 and CDR2: MGHRA, YSYEKL. The CDR3 length is 15 residues.